This T cell receptor beta chain emerged from a study of T-cell reconstitution after alpha-beta-depleted transplantation in children. Notes on the study in general: One year after transplant, T-cell counts and diversity came mostly from newly produced T cells. The study reportedly traced alpha-beta T cells about two months after transplant to several hundred expanded graft clones. Surviving recipient T cells and thymic progenitors produced the high day-60 TCRbeta diversity seen in some patients.

This clonotype occurred a few times. The antigen remains unidentified. Preparation of the TCRbeta library involved a method that used unique molecular identifiers. A single record per CDR3 protein comes from TCRdb applying MiXCR to the PCR reads. The sample carries about a million distinct CDR3 sequences, about 30% recorded once. Trimming cost V 7 bases and J 5 bases, with 8 bases left between them. The germline V gene has CDR1 SQVTM and CDR2 ANQGSEA. The CDR3 is made up of 10 amino acids. The receptor comes from a boy under two years old who had a stem cell transplant for SCID, so the T cells may come from the graft donor. Sequencing used PBMCs, mostly from graft donor cells, obtained 360 days after TCRalphabeta/CD19-depleted stem cell transplant. The gene calls are TRBV29-1 and TRBJ2-5; no clear D gene. The CDR3 here is CSAFIETQYF. The CDR3 nucleotides read TGCAGCGCCTTCATTGAGACCCAGTACTTC.